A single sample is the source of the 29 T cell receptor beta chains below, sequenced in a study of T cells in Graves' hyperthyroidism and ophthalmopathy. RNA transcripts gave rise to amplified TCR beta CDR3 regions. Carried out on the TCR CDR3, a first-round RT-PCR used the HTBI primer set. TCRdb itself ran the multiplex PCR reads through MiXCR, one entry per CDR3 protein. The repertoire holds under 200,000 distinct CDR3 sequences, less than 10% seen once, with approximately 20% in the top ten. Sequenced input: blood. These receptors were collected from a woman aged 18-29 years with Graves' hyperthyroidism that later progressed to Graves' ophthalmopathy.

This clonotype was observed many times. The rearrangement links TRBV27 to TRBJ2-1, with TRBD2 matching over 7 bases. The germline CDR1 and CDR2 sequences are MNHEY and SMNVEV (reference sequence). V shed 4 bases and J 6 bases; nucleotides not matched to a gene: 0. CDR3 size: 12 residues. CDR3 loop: CASSSGGNEQFF. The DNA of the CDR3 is TGTGCCAGCAGTTCGGGGGGCAATGAGCAGTTCTTC.

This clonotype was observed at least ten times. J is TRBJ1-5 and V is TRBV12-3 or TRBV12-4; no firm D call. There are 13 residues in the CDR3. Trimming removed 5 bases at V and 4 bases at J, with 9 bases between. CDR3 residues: CASSIIGNQPQHF. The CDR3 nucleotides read TGTGCCAGCAGTATAATAGGGAATCAGCCCCAGCATTTT.

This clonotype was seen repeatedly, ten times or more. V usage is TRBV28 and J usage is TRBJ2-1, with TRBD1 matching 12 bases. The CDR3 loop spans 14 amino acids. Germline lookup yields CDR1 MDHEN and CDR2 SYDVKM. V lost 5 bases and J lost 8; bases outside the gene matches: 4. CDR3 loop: CASSLGTGGDEQFF. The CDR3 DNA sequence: TGTGCCAGCAGTCTGGGGACAGGGGGCGATGAGCAGTTCTTC.

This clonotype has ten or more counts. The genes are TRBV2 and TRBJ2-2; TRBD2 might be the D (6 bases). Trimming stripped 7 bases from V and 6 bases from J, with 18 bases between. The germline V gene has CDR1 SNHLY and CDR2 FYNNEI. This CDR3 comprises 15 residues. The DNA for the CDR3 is TGTGCCAGCATCCTGGAAGGAGGGAGAGCCGGGGAGCTGTTTTTT. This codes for CASILEGGRAGELFF.

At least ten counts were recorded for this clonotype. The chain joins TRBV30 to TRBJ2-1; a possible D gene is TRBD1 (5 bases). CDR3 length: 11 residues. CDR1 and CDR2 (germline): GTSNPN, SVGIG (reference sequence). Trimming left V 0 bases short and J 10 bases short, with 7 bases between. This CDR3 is CAWSVGAEQFF. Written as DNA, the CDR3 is TGTGCCTGGAGTGTTGGGGCAGAGCAGTTCTTC.

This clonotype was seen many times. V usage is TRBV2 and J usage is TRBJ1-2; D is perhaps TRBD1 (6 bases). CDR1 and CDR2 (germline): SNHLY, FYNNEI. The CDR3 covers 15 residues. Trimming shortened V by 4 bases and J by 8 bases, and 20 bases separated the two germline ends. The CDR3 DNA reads TGTGCCAGCAGTGTCCTTTCAGGGGCCCTCTGGGGCTACACCTTC. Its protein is CASSVLSGALWGYTF.

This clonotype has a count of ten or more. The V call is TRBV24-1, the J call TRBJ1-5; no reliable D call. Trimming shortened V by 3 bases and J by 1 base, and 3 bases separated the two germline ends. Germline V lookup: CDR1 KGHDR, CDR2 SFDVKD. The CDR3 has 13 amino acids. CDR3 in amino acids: CATSDGSNQPQHF. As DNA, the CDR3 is TGTGCCACCAGTGATGGAAGCAATCAGCCCCAGCATTTT.

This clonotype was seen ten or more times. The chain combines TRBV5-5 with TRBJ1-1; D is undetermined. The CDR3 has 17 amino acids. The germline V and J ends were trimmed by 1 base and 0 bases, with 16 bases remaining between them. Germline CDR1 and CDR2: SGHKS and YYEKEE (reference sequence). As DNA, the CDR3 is TGTGCCAGCAGCTTGAATGGGCGAGGAGGGATGAACACTGAAGCTTTCTTT. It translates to CASSLNGRGGMNTEAFF.

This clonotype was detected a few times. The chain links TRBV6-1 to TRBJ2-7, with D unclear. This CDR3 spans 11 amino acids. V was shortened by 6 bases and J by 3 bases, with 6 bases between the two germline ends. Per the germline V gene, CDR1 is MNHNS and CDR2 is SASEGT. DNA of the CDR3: TGTGCCAGCAGAAGAGGCTACGAGCAGTACTTC. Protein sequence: CASRRGYEQYF.

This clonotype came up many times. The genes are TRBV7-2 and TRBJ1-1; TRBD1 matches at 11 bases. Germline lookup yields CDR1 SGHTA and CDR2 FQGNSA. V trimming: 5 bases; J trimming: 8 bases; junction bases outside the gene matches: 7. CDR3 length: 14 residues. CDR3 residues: CASSQLGQGAEAFF. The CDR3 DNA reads TGTGCCAGCAGCCAACTCGGACAGGGGGCAGAAGCTTTCTTT.

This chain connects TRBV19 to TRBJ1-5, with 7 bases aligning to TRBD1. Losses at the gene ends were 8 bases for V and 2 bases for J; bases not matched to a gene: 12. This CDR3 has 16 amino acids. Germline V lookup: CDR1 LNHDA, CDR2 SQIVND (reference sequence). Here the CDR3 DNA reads TGTGCCAGTGCCCCGTACGCCGGGACAGGCAATCAGCCCCAGCATTTT. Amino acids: CASAPYAGTGNQPQHF.

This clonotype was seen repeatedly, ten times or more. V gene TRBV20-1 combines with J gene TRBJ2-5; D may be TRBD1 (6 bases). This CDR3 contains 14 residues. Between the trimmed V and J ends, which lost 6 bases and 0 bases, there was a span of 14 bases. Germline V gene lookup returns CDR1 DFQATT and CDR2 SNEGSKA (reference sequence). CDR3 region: CSAPTGWYQETQYF. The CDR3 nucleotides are TGCAGTGCCCCAACAGGGTGGTACCAAGAGACCCAGTACTTC.

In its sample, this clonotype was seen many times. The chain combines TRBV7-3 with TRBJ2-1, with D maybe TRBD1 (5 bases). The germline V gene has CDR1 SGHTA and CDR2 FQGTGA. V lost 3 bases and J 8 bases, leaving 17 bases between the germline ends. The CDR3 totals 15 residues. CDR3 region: CASSLTGQGDHEQFF. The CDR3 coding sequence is TGTGCCAGCAGCTTGACCGGACAAGGGGATCATGAGCAGTTCTTC.

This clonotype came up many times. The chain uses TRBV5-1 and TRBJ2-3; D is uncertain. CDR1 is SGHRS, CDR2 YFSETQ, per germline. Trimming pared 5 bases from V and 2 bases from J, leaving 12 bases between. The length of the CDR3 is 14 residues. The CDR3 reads CASRDISFTDTQYF. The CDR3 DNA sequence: TGCGCCAGCAGAGATATAAGTTTCACAGATACGCAGTATTTT. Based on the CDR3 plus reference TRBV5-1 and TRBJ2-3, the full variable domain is KAGVTQTPRYLIKTRGQQVTLSCSPISGHRSVSWYQQTPGQGLQFLFEYFSETQRNKGNFPGRFSGRQFSNSRSEMNVSTLELGDSALYLCASRDISFTDTQYFGPGTRLTVL.

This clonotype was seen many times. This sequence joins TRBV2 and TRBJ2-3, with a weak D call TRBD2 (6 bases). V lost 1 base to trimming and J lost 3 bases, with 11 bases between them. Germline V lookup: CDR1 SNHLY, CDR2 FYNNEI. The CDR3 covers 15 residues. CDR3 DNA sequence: TGTGCCAGCAGTGAAGGGGTAGCGGTAACAGATACGCAGTATTTT. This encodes CASSEGVAVTDTQYF. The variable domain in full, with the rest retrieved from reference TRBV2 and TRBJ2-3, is EPEVTQTPSHQVTQMGQEVILRCVPISNHLYFYWYRQILGQKVEFLVSFYNNEISEKSEIFDDQFSVERPDGSNFTLKIRSTKLEDSAMYFCASSEGVAVTDTQYFGPGTRLTVL.

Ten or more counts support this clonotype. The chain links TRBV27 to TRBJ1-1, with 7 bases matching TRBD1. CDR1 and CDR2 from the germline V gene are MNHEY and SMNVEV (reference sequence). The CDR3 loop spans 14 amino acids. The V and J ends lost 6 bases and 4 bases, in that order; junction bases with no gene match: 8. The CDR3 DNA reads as TGTGCCAGCAGACCCCTTGACAGGGTCACTGAAGCTTTCTTT. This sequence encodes CASRPLDRVTEAFF.

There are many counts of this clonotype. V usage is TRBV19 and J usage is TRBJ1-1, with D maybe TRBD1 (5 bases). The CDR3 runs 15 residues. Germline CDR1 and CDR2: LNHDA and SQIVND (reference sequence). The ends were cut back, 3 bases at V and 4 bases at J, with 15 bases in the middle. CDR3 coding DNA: TGTGCCAGTAGTATTCAGTCTTTAGGGGCCACTGAAGCTTTCTTT. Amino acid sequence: CASSIQSLGATEAFF.

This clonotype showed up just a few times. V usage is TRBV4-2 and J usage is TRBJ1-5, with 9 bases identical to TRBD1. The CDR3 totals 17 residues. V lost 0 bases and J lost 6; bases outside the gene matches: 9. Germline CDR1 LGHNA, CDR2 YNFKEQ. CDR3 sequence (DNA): TGTGCCAGCAGCCAAGATGAAGGCTTGACAGGGGGTCAGCCCCAGCATTTT. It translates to CASSQDEGLTGGQPQHF.

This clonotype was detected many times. The CDR3 here is CASSFTGPIMAEQYF. The CDR3 DNA reads as TGTGCCAGCAGTTTTACCGGGCCCATTATGGCGGAGCAGTACTTC. The chain links TRBV6-5 to TRBJ2-7, with D uncertain. V dropped 4 bases and J dropped 7 bases, with 20 bases sitting between them. This CDR3 spans 15 amino acids. Germline V gene data show CDR1 as MNHEY and CDR2 as SVGAGI.

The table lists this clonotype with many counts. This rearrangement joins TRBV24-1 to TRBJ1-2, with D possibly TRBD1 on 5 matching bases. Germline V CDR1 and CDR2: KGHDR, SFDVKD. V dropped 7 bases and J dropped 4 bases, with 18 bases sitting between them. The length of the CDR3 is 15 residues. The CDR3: CATSVGGSPAYGYTF. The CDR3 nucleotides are TGTGCCACCAGCGTCGGGGGGTCGCCGGCCTATGGCTACACCTTC.

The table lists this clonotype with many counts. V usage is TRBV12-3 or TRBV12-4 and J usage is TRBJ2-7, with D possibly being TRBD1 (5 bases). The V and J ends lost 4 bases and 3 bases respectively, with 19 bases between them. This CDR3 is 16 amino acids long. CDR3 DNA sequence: TGTGCCAGCAGTTCGAATCTCAGGGTTTCGCTCTACGAGCAGTACTTC. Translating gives CASSSNLRVSLYEQYF.

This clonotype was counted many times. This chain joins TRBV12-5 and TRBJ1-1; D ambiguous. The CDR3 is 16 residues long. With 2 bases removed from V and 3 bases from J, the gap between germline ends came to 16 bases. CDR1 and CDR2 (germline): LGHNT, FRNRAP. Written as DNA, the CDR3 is TGTGCTAGTGGTTTGAATGGTGGCTTAAGGGACACTGAAGCTTTCTTT. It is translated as CASGLNGGLRDTEAFF.

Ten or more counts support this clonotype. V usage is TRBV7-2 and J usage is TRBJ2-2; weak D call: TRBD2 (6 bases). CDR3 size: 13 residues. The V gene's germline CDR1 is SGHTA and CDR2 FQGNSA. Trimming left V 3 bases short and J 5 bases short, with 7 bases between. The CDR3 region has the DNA TGTGCCAGCAGCTTCGGGGGAACCGGGGAGCTGTTTTTT. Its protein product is CASSFGGTGELFF.

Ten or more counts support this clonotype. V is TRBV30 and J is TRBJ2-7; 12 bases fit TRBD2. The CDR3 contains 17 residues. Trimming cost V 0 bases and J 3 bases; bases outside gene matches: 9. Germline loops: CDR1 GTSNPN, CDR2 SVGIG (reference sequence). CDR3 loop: CAWSVSSGLAGFYEQYF. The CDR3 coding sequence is TGTGCCTGGAGTGTTTCCTCGGGACTAGCGGGTTTCTACGAGCAGTACTTC.

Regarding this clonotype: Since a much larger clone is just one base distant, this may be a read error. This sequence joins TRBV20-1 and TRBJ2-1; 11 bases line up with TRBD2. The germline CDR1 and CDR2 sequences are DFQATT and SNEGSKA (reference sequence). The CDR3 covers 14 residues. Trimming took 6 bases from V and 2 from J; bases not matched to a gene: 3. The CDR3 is CSATTSGAYNEQFF. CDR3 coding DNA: TGCAGTGCAACGACTAGCGGGGCCTACAATGAGCAGTTCTTC.

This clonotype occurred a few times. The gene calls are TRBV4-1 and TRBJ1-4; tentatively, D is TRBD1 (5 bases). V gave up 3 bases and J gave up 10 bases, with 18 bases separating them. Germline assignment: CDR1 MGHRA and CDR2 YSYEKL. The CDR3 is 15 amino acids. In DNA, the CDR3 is TGCGCCAGCAGCCATAGGGACGGCCTTAGGGGAAAACTGTTTTTT. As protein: CASSHRDGLRGKLFF.

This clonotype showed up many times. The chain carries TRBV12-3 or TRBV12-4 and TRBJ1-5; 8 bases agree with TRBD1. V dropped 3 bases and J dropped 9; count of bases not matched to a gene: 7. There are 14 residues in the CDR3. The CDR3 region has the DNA TGTGCCAGCAGTTTTGGACAGGGCCCCTGGCCCCAGCATTTT. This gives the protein CASSFGQGPWPQHF.

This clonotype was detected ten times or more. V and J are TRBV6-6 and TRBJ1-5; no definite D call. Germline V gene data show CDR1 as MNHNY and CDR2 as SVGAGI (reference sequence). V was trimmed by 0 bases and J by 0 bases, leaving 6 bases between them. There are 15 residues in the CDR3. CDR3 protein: CASSYSGNSNQPQHF. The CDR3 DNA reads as TGTGCCAGCAGTTACTCGGGGAATAGCAATCAGCCCCAGCATTTT.

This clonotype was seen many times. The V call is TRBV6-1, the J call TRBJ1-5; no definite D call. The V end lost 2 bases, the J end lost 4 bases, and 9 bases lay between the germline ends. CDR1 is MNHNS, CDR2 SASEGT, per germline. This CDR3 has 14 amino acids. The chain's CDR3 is CASSERAENQPQHF. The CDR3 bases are TGTGCCAGCAGTGAAAGGGCAGAGAATCAGCCCCAGCATTTT.